This TCR beta chain was documented in a study of early T cells in non-severe SARS-CoV-2 infection. Study-wide context: Bulk RNA from unsorted whole blood was sequenced; chains were unpaired.

Deletions cut 8 bases from V and 4 bases from J, with 11 bases between. This CDR3 is 12 amino acids long. The protocol attached unique molecular identifiers to individual cDNA molecules. MiXCR, applied by TCRdb to the 5' RACE reads, yields one record per CDR3 protein. The data show more than 80,000 distinct CDR3 sequences, approximately 10% seen once. About this clonotype: The antigen is unknown.

Study-wide results and limits: Matching results from VDJdb favored anti-spike CD8 responses, leaving private and CD4 specificities undetected.

V gene TRBV12-3 or TRBV12-4 combines with J gene TRBJ1-2, with D tentatively TRBD1 (5 bases). Specimen: whole blood. The sequence was obtained from an adult who was a healthcare worker with PCR-confirmed SARS-CoV-2 infection or an uninfected control (not recorded which). The CDR3 region is CASRDQGYGYTF. For the CDR3, the DNA is TGTGCCAGCCGAGACCAGGGCTATGGCTACACCTTC.